This is a list of T cell receptor beta chains from one sample in a study of T cell responses to AZD1222 COVID-19 vaccine. Produced via immunoSEQ multiplex PCR; TCRdb's table is partial and in-frame only. The sample has over 100,000 clones, approximately 85% seen once; the top ten hold approximately 8%. Here the sequenced sample was peripheral blood, taken 28 days after the second dose of the MenACWY control vaccine. These receptors were taken from an adult who received the MenACWY meningococcal vaccine as a control. Each CDR3 is given with its conserved first and last residue. Each record gives: V gene, J gene, CDR3 protein.

TRBV21-1,TRBJ1-1,CASSKRSGANTEAFF
TRBV11-2,TRBJ2-5,CASSTSGGQETQYF
TRBV18,TRBJ1-1,CASSPLPGGGTEAFF
TRBV3-1/TRBV3-2,TRBJ2-4,CASSQDRGLLLIQYF
TRBV27,TRBJ1-1,CASKPGGVTEAFF
TRBV24-1,TRBJ1-2,CATSDPGGGANYGYTF
TRBV7-9,TRBJ2-7,CASSLASPPGQYF
TRBV6-1,TRBJ1-5,CASSEVTGRNQPQHF
TRBV29-1,TRBJ2-3,CSAGKGTDTQYF
TRBV7-8,TRBJ2-5,CASSPTRGGQETQYF
TRBV5-6,TRBJ1-2,CASSPNPQGIVGYTF
TRBV7-3,TRBJ2-3,CASSLGPGDADTQYF
TRBV18,TRBJ1-5,CASSYPDQPQHF
TRBV3-1/TRBV3-2,TRBJ2-3,CASSRGFTDTQYF
TRBV2,TRBJ2-3,CASSLGRDTDTQYF
TRBV3-1/TRBV3-2,TRBJ1-1,CASSHPGSPEAFF
TRBV29-1,TRBJ1-5,CSVRFRSNQPQHF
TRBV9,TRBJ2-4,CASSVEAGPLTQYF
TRBV7-2,TRBJ2-2,CASWQYLLNTGELFF
TRBV5-1,TRBJ2-3,CASSLLGSTDTQYF
TRBV7-2,TRBJ2-7,CASSLSRASGRGRPSEQYF
TRBV2,TRBJ1-4,CASSEETIEKLFF
TRBV5-1,TRBJ1-4,CASSLGVGQKNEKLFF
TRBV2,TRBJ1-2,CASRVLPGQGNYGYTF
TRBV2,TRBJ1-4,CASSTPRVGNEKLFF
TRBV7-2,TRBJ2-3,CASRNGGGGMTDTQYF